Sequencing of this T cell receptor beta chain was carried out in a study of blood T cell repertoires in COVID-19 (dated by TCRdb to about 2020). About the investigation overall: Samples covering the acute and convalescent phases of COVID-19 were provided by collaborators in the United States, Italy and Spain. The material from the prospective study consisted of cDNA or gDNA derived from T cells, B-cell-depleted T cells, or PBMCs. Samples were obtained from the ongoing ImmuneRACE study (first 160 participants) and from some 1,200 subjects provided by 6 global collaborators. The dataset comprised deeply sampled blood TCRbeta repertoires from subjects exposed to, actively infected with, or recovered from COVID-19. HLA class I and class II types, where available, came from metadata supplied by the sample provider rather than from assay-based typing. The repertoires were released in a freely available public database meant as a resource for research on the immune response to SARS-CoV-2. A de-identified subject ID, COVID-19 status, age in years and sex were almost always included in the sample metadata.

The immunoSEQ Assay, a bias-controlled multiplex PCR, was used to amplify TCRbeta CDR3 regions from genomic DNA. The original pipeline was this. The number of nucleated cells in each sample was estimated from the amplification of reference gene primers within the assay. Sequence reads were collapsed and filtered to measure the absolute abundance of every unique TCRbeta CDR3 rearrangement. Productive Simpson clonality was computed per sample as the square root of Simpson's diversity index over productive rearrangements. TCRdb retrieved this table from immuneACCESS and kept in-frame rearrangements only. Not all clones are present; in checked studies, unresolved V genes account for under half, and no reason is known for the remainder. That table gives V, J and clone size, and the DNA gave D and trimming. In all, the sample holds roughly 100,000 clones, and over 75% of those were seen once. The ten largest clones take up 10% to 15% of the sample.

Whole blood was collected in K2EDTA tubes by collaborating institutions according to the institutions' own protocols. For TCRbeta analysis, collaborator samples were shipped as frozen whole blood, as isolated PBMCs, or as DNA extracted from either sample type. Clipping removes 5 bases from V and 2 bases from J, with 4 as the unmatched junction base count. CDR1 and CDR2, per the germline V gene (reference sequence), are SSHAT and FNYEAQ. Including the terminal cysteine and phenylalanine, the CDR3 comprises 16 residues. Only the CDR3 part of the read is kept: 48 bases, read in frame from the first base. Notes on this clone: What this receptor recognizes is not known. The sample holds no much larger clone one base away, and base qualities are not on file.

General study outcomes and caveats: How much clinical and demographic metadata was included differed by source and by participant, and the metadata was provided uncurated.

This sequence uses TRBV7-7 and TRBJ2-3, with 13 middle bases fitting TRBD2. Sequenced: peripheral blood. This TCR was recovered from a human donor in a cohort sampled during active or convalescent COVID-19. The DNA is TGTGCCAGCAGCCCGGGACTAGCGGGGTCCACAGATACGCAGTATTTT. Its protein product is CASSPGLAGSTDTQYF.